The 5 T cell receptor beta chains reported below all come from one sample, sequenced in a study of blood T cell repertoires in COVID-19. The repertoire was sequenced with immunoSEQ multiplex PCR; TCRdb's copy has only in-frame clones and lacks some. The top ten hold under 3.5% of the sample, which has some 150,000 clones, approximately 92% seen once. The sample consisted of peripheral blood. These receptors were obtained from a woman aged 55-75 years with active COVID-19.

The chain recombines TRBV5-1 with TRBJ2-7; 8 positions match TRBD1. The CDR3 runs 15 residues. Germline V gene data show CDR1 as SGHRS and CDR2 as YFSETQ. V lost 4 bases to trimming and J lost 3 bases; unmatched junction nucleotides: 9. CDR3 nucleotide sequence: TGCGCCAGCAGCAGGGGGGACAGGTGGAGCTACGAGCAGTACTTC. Amino acid sequence: CASSRGDRWSYEQYF.

This clone showed up just once. The rearrangement uses TRBV7-9 and TRBJ2-5; possible D gene TRBD1, 5 bases. This CDR3 has 14 amino acids. Germline V gene lookup returns CDR1 SEHNR and CDR2 FQNEAQ (reference sequence). Trimming took off 3 bases at V and 8 bases at J, with 16 bases between the two ends. CDR3 protein: CASSFVTAGSTQYF. For the CDR3, the DNA is TGTGCCAGCAGCTTCGTGACAGCCGGTAGTACCCAGTACTTC.

The chain combines TRBV4-1 with TRBJ2-2; possible D gene TRBD2, 5 bases. The germline gives CDR1 MGHRA, CDR2 YSYEKL. V was cut by 4 bases and J by 3 bases, with 12 bases left in between. CDR3 length: 15 amino acids. This CDR3 is CASSLAGGYTGELFF. CDR3 DNA: TGCGCCAGCAGCCTAGCTGGAGGATACACCGGGGAGCTGTTTTTT.

The V call is TRBV10-3, the J call TRBJ2-7, with TRBD2 matching over 8 bases. Germline V CDR1 and CDR2: ENHRY, SYGVKD. The CDR3 sequence is 11 residues long. Trimming removed 10 bases from V and 7 bases from J; junction bases left unmatched: 6. In nucleotides, the CDR3 is TGTGCCAGCGGCGGGGGGTGGGAGCAGTACTTC. Encoded protein: CASGGGWEQYF.

The J gene is TRBJ2-2, the V gene TRBV6-6, with D possibly TRBD2 on 6 matching bases. Per the germline V gene, CDR1 is MNHNY and CDR2 is SVGAGI (reference sequence). The V gene lost 5 bases and the J gene lost 9 bases, with 22 bases spanning the gap. The CDR3 is 16 amino acids. CDR3 bases: TGTGCCAGCAGTCCGCAGGGATCGGGAGTTTCAAGGGAGCTGTTTTTT. Translating it yields CASSPQGSGVSRELFF.